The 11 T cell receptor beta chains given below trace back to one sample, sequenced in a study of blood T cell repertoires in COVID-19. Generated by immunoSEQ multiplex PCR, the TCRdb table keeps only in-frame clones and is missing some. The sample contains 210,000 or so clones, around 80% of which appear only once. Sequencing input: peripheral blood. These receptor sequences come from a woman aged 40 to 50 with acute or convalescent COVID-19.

The DNA for the CDR3 is TGTGCCAGCAGCGTAGAACAGGGGTACTCTGGAAACACCATATATTTT. Translating it yields CASSVEQGYSGNTIYF. The chain joins TRBV9 to TRBJ1-3; 7 bases agree with TRBD1. CDR3 length: 16 residues. The germline V gene encodes CDR1 SGDLS and CDR2 YYNGEE. The trim removed 0 bases at V and 0 bases at J, leaving 3 bases unmatched.

This chain's CDR3 is CASSISGTSGRSTDTQYF. DNA for the CDR3: TGTGCCAGCAGTATATCAGGGACTAGCGGGAGGTCCACAGATACGCAGTATTTT. The J gene is TRBJ2-3, the V gene TRBV6-2 or TRBV6-3; 15 bases are a match to TRBD2. Germline V lookup: CDR1 MNHEY, CDR2 SVGEGT. The length of the CDR3 is 18 residues. V gave up 5 bases and J gave up 2 bases; unmatched junction bases: 8.

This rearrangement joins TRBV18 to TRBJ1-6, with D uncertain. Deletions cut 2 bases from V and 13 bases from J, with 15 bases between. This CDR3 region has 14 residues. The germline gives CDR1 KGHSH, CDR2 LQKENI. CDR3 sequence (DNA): TGTGCCAGCTCACCAAATCTAGGCTCGGGGCCCCTCCACTTT. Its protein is CASSPNLGSGPLHF. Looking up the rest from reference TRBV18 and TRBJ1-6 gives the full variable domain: NAGVMQNPRHLVRRRGQEARLRCSPMKGHSHVYWYRQLPEEGLKFMVYLQKENIIDESGMPKERFSAEFPKEGPSILRIQQVVRGDSAAYFCASSPNLGSGPLHFGNGTRLTVT.

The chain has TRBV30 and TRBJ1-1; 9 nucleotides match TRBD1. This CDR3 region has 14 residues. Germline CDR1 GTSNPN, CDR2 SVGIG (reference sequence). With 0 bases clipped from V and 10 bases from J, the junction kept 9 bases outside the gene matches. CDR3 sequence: CAWSVGQGVGVAFF. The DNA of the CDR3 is TGTGCCTGGAGTGTGGGACAGGGAGTAGGTGTAGCTTTCTTT.

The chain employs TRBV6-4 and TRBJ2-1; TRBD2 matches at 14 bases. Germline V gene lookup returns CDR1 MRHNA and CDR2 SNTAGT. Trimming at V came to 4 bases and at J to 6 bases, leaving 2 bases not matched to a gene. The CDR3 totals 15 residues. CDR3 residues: CASSVGTSGSNEQFF. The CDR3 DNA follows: TGTGCCAGCAGTGTCGGGACTAGCGGGAGCAATGAGCAGTTCTTC.

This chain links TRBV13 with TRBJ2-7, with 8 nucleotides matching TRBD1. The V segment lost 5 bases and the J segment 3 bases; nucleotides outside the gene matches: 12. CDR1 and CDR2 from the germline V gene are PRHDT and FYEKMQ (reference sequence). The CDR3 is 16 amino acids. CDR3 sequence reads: CASSLTTGGPFYEQYF. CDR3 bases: TGTGCCAGCAGCCTAACCACAGGGGGTCCCTTCTACGAGCAGTACTTC.

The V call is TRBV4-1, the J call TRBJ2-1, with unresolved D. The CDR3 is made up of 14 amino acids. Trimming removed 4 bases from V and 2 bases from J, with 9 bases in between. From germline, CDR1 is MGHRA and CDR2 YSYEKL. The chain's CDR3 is CASSPYATYNEQFF. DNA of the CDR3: TGCGCCAGCAGCCCATACGCGACCTACAATGAGCAGTTCTTC.

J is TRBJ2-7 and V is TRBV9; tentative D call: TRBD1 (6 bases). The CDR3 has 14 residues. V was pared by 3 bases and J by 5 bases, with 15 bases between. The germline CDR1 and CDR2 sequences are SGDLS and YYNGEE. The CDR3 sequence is CASSDTSRGDEQYF. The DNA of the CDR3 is TGTGCCAGCAGCGATACAAGCAGGGGCGACGAGCAGTACTTC.

The CDR3 coding sequence is TGTGCCAGCAGATGGGACTACCAAGAGACCCAGTACTTC. Protein sequence: CASRWDYQETQYF. V is TRBV2 and J is TRBJ2-5, with D perhaps matching TRBD2 (6 bases). V lost 6 bases, J lost 0 bases, and 8 bases lay in between. Germline loops: CDR1 SNHLY, CDR2 FYNNEI. CDR3 size: 13 residues.

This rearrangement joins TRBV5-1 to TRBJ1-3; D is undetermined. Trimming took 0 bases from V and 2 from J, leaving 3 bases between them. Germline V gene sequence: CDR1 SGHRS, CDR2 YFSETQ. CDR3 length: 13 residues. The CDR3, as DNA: TGCGCCAGCAGCTTGGCAGCTGGAAACACCATATATTTT. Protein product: CASSLAAGNTIYF. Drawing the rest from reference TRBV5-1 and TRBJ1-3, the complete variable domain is KAGVTQTPRYLIKTRGQQVTLSCSPISGHRSVSWYQQTPGQGLQFLFEYFSETQRNKGNFPGRFSGRQFSNSRSEMNVSTLELGDSALYLCASSLAAGNTIYFGEGSWLTVV.

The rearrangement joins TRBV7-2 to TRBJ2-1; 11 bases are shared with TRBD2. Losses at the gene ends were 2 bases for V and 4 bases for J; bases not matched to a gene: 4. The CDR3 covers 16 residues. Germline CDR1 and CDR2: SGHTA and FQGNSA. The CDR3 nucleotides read TGTGCCAGCAGCTTATCGACTAGCGGGACGTACAATGAGCAGTTCTTC. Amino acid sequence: CASSLSTSGTYNEQFF.